The 17 T cell receptor beta chains reported below all come from one sample, sequenced in a study of blood T cells in healthy people across ages. PCR was performed a second time for about 6 to 11 cycles using a sample-barcoded 5' primer and a J-beta primer mix. One entry per CDR3 protein, called by TCRdb with MiXCR from the 5' RACE reads. Here the sample spans over 1,500,000 distinct CDR3 sequences, around 42% being singletons. The sample comprised blood. These receptors were collected from a human donor in good health.

The chain couples TRBV29-1 to TRBJ2-3; D is perhaps TRBD1 (8 bases). V lost 6 bases and J lost 2, with 15 bases in between. This CDR3 has 14 residues. The germline V gene has CDR1 SQVTM and CDR2 ANQGSEA. The chain's CDR3 is CSVTGGGVTDTQYF. The DNA of the CDR3 is TGCAGCGTAACAGGGGGGGGTGTCACAGATACGCAGTATTTT.

J is TRBJ2-1 and V is TRBV14, with TRBD1 identical over 8 bases. This CDR3 has 15 residues. Trimming at V came to 4 bases and at J to 8 bases, leaving 10 bases not matched to a gene. From germline, CDR1 is SGHDN and CDR2 FVKESK. The CDR3, as DNA: TGTGCCAGCAGCCCAACGGACAGGGTAGGCTATGAGCAGTTCTTC. Translated, it gives CASSPTDRVGYEQFF.

This clonotype has just a few counts. The chain uses TRBV5-1 and TRBJ2-5; tentatively, D is TRBD1 or TRBD2 (5 bases each). The CDR3 runs to 16 residues. The V end was cut by 5 bases, the J end by 3 bases, with 20 bases between. Germline V gene lookup returns CDR1 SGHRS and CDR2 YFSETQ. CDR3 nucleotide sequence: TGCGCCAGCAGATTGAGATTGGGGACCCTAGAAGAGACCCAGTACTTC. This encodes CASRLRLGTLEETQYF.

This clonotype has only a few counts. V is TRBV5-1 and J is TRBJ2-7, with D maybe TRBD1 (5 bases). CDR1 SGHRS and CDR2 YFSETQ come from the germline V gene. The V and J ends lost 1 base and 5 bases respectively, with 10 bases between them. CDR3 length: 13 residues. The CDR3 protein is CASSLKVRDEQYF. The CDR3 nucleotides are TGCGCCAGCAGCTTGAAGGTCAGGGACGAGCAGTACTTC.

V gene TRBV7-2 combines with J gene TRBJ1-2; perhaps TRBD1 as D (5 bases). CDR1 SGHTA and CDR2 FQGNSA come from the germline V gene. V was shortened by 5 bases and J by 6 bases, with 19 bases between the two germline ends. The CDR3 loop spans 15 amino acids. CDR3 DNA sequence: TGTGCCAGCAGCCCCGGGGCGGGCCAAGAGAATGGCTACACCTTC. The encoded protein is CASSPGAGQENGYTF.

The V gene is TRBV27, the J gene TRBJ2-7; perhaps TRBD1 as D (6 bases). This CDR3 comprises 15 residues. Trimming pared 6 bases from V and 0 bases from J, leaving 15 bases between. The germline V gene encodes CDR1 MNHEY and CDR2 SMNVEV (reference sequence). The CDR3 DNA reads TGTGCCAGCAGGGCAGGGGCTTCGAGCTCCTACGAGCAGTACTTC. It codes for CASRAGASSSYEQYF.

The chain joins TRBV20-1 to TRBJ2-7; either TRBD1 or TRBD2 may fit D (5 bases each). V shed 4 bases and J shed 2 bases, with 15 bases lying between them. The germline V gene has CDR1 DFQATT and CDR2 SNEGSKA (reference sequence). There are 14 residues in the CDR3. CDR3 DNA: TGCAGTGCTAACATCTGGGGGTTGGCCTACGAGCAGTACTTC. Translating it yields CSANIWGLAYEQYF.

This clonotype has more than one count but fewer than ten. The V gene is TRBV11-2, the J gene TRBJ2-7, with a weak D call TRBD1 (6 bases). The germline CDR1 and CDR2 sequences are SGHAT and FQNNGV. Trimming left V 2 bases short and J 2 bases short, with 10 bases between. This CDR3 region has 14 residues. The CDR3 is CASSLNRDTYEQYF. The CDR3 DNA is TGTGCCAGCAGCTTAAACCGGGACACCTACGAGCAGTACTTC.

This chain uses TRBV7-9 with TRBJ2-7; D remains ambiguous. Germline values: CDR1 SEHNR, CDR2 FQNEAQ (reference sequence). The V end was cut by 5 bases, the J end by 5 bases, with 22 bases between. The CDR3 has 16 amino acids. In nucleotides, the CDR3 is TGTGCCAGCAGCCCCCACATACAAAACGGAGCCCACGAGCAGTACTTC. This encodes CASSPHIQNGAHEQYF.

This clonotype has a handful of counts. The gene calls are TRBV11-1 and TRBJ2-7; D is uncertain. The CDR3 sequence is 12 residues long. Looked up from germline, CDR1 is SGHAT and CDR2 is FQDESV (reference sequence). Trimming stripped 3 bases from V and 5 bases from J, with 8 bases between. CDR3 bases: TGTGCCAGCAGCTTGCGGATTGACGAGCAGTACTTC. Translating it yields CASSLRIDEQYF.

This clonotype appeared a single time. The rearrangement links TRBV5-1 to TRBJ2-7, with a weak D call TRBD1 (6 bases). The CDR3 consists of 14 residues. The V gene lost 2 bases and the J gene lost 7 bases, with 16 bases spanning the gap. Germline V gene data show CDR1 as SGHRS and CDR2 as YFSETQ. The CDR3 nucleotides are TGCGCCAGCAGCTTAGAGGTGGGGGCAGGGGAGCAGTACTTC. Protein sequence: CASSLEVGAGEQYF.

The rearrangement joins TRBV20-1 to TRBJ1-2, with 8 bases lining up with TRBD1. With 6 bases clipped from V and 5 bases from J, the junction kept 5 bases outside the gene matches. Germline values: CDR1 DFQATT, CDR2 SNEGSKA (reference sequence). This CDR3 has 12 residues. DNA for the CDR3: TGCAGTGCATCACACAGGGGGTATGGCTACACCTTC. Amino acids: CSASHRGYGYTF.

There are a few counts of this clonotype. The rearrangement joins TRBV29-1 to TRBJ1-4; D gene uncertain. Trimming removed 2 bases from V and 7 bases from J, with 14 bases in between. CDR3 length: 14 residues. The germline V gene encodes CDR1 SQVTM and CDR2 ANQGSEA. DNA of the CDR3: TGCAGCGTTGAATCCCCCCAAGGTACTGAAAAACTGTTTTTT. Its protein product is CSVESPQGTEKLFF.

This clonotype was seen repeatedly, ten times or more. V usage is TRBV29-1 and J usage is TRBJ2-5; D is ambiguous. V gave up 4 bases and J gave up 5 bases, with 11 bases separating them. This CDR3 comprises 12 residues. Germline V gene sequence: CDR1 SQVTM, CDR2 ANQGSEA. DNA of the CDR3: TGCAGCGTTGGGTTAGTGGGGGAGACCCAGTACTTC. It encodes CSVGLVGETQYF.

This sequence joins TRBV5-1 and TRBJ2-5, with 8 bases identical to TRBD2. In germline, CDR1 is SGHRS, CDR2 YFSETQ. The CDR3 is 16 amino acids. V was pared by 1 base and J by 5 bases, with 10 bases of the junction left unmatched. CDR3 coding DNA: TGCGCCAGCAGCTTGATCCGGGGGGGCCTCGGGGAGACCCAGTACTTC. Its protein is CASSLIRGGLGETQYF.

As regards this clonotype: The junction shows a germline mismatch at one end, possibly a read error. This chain links TRBV4-2 with TRBJ1-2, with a weak D call TRBD1 (6 bases). This CDR3 spans 12 amino acids. Germline assignment: CDR1 LGHNA and CDR2 YNFKEQ. CDR3 nucleotide sequence: TGTGCCGGCAGCCAAGAGAGGGGGTTCTACACCTTC. It is translated as CAGSQERGFYTF.

This clonotype came up a few times. V and J are TRBV7-6 and TRBJ2-7; 9 nucleotides agree with TRBD2. V lost 5 bases, J lost 0 bases, and 2 bases stayed unmatched. This CDR3 has 14 amino acids. CDR1 is SGHVS and CDR2 is FNYEAQ in the germline V gene. CDR3 in DNA: TGTGCCAGCAGCATTAGCGGGAGCTCCTACGAGCAGTACTTC. Translated, it gives CASSISGSSYEQYF.